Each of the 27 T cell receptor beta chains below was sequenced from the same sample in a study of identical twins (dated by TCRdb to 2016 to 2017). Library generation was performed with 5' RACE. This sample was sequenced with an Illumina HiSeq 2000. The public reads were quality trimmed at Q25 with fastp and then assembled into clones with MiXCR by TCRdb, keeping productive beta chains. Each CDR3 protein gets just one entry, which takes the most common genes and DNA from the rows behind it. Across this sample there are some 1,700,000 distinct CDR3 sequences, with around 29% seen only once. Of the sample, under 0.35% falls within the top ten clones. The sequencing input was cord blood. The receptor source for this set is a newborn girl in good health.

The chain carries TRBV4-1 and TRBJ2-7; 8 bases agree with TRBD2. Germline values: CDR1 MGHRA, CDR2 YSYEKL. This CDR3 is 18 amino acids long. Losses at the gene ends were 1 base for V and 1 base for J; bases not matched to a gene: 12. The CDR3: CASSQVFGRGLGSYEQYF. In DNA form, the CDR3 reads TGCGCCAGCAGCCAAGTCTTCGGGAGGGGTTTAGGGTCCTACGAGCAGTACTTC.

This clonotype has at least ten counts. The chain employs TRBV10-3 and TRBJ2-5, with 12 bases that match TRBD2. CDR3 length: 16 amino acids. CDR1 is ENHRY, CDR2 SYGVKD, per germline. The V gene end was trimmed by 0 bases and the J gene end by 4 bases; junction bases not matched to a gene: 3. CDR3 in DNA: TGTGCCATCAGTGAGTCGACGGGACTAGCGGGAGAGACCCAGTACTTC. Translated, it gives CAISESTGLAGETQYF.

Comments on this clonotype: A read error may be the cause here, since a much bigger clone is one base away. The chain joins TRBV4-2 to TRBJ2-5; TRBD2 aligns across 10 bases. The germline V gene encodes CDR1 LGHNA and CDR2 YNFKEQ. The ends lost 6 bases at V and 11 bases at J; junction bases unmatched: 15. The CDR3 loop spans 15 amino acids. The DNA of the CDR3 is TGTGCCAGCAGATCAGCGGGGGGGCCGAGCAATGAGCAGTACTTC. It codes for CASRSAGGPSNEQYF.

The CDR3 region is CSARDPWTSTDTQYF. The CDR3 DNA sequence: TGCAGTGCTAGAGATCCCTGGACTAGCACAGATACGCAGTATTTT. The chain employs TRBV20-1 and TRBJ2-3; possible D gene TRBD2, 5 bases. The CDR3 spans 15 residues. V shed 0 bases and J shed 0 bases, with 10 bases lying between them. CDR1 DFQATT and CDR2 SNEGSKA come from the germline V gene (reference sequence).

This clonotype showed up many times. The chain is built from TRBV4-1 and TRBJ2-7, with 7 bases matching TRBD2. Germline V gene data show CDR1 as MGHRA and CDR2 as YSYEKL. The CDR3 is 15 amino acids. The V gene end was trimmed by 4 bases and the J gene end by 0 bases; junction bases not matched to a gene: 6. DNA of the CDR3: TGCGCCAGCAGCCTAACTAGCGTAAGCTCCTACGAGCAGTACTTC. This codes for CASSLTSVSSYEQYF.

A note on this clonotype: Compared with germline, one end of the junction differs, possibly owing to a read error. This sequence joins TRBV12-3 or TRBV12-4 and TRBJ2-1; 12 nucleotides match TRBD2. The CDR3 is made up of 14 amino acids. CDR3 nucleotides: TGTGCCAGCACTAGCGGGGGGGCCTACAATGGGCAGTTCTTC. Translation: CASTSGGAYNGQFF.

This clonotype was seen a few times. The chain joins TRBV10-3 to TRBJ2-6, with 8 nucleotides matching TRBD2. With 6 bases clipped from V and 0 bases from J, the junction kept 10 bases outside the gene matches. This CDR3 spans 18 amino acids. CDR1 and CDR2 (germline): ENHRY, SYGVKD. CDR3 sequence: CAIRATSGDRSGANVLTF. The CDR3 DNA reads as TGTGCCATCAGGGCCACTAGCGGTGACCGCTCTGGGGCCAACGTCCTGACTTTC.

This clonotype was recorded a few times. The CDR3 here is CASSFLCERGGYEGQFF. Written as DNA, the CDR3 is TGTGCCAGCAGCTTTCTGTGTGAGCGGGGGGGCTATGAAGGGCAGTTCTTC. The V and J genes are TRBV11-2 and TRBJ2-1; TRBD2 matches at 10 bases. Trimming cost V 3 bases and J 12 bases; bases outside gene matches: 17. This CDR3 spans 17 amino acids. Germline V gene data show CDR1 as SGHAT and CDR2 as FQNNGV.

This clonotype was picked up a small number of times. CDR3 amino acids: CASSLQSMNTEAFF. The CDR3 bases are TGTGCCAGCAGCCTACAGAGTATGAACACTGAAGCTTTCTTT. The V gene is TRBV12-3 or TRBV12-4, the J gene TRBJ1-1; D not resolved. This CDR3 is 14 amino acids long. Trimming took 6 bases from V and 0 from J, leaving 11 bases between them.

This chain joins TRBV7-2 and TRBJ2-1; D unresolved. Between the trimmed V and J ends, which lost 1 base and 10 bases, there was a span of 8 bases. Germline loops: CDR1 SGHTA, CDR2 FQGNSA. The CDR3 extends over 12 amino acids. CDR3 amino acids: CASSLGATEQFF. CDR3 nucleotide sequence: TGTGCCAGCAGCTTAGGAGCGACGGAGCAGTTCTTC.

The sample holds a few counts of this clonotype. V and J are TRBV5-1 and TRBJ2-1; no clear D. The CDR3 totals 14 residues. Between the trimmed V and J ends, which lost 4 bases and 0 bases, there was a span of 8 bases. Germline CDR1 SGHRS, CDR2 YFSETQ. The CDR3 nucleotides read TGCGCCAGCAGCAAACAGAGCTCCTACAATGAGCAGTTCTTC. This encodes CASSKQSSYNEQFF. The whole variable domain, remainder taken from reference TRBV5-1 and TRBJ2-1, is KAGVTQTPRYLIKTRGQQVTLSCSPISGHRSVSWYQQTPGQGLQFLFEYFSETQRNKGNFPGRFSGRQFSNSRSEMNVSTLELGDSALYLCASSKQSSYNEQFFGPGTRLTVL.

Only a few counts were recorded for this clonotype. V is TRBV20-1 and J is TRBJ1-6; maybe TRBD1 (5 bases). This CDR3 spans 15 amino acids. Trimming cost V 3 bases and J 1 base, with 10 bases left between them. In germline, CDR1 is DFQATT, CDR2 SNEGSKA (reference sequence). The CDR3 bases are TGCAGTGCTAGGTCCGGGGGATCCTATAATTCACCCCTCCACTTT. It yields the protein CSARSGGSYNSPLHF.

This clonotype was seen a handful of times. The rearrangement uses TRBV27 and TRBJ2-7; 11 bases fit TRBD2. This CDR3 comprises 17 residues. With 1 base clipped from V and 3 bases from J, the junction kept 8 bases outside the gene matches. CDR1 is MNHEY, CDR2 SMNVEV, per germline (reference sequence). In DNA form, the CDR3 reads TGTGCCAGCAGTTTATACCCCACGACTAGCGGGGACTACGAGCAGTACTTC. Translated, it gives CASSLYPTTSGDYEQYF.

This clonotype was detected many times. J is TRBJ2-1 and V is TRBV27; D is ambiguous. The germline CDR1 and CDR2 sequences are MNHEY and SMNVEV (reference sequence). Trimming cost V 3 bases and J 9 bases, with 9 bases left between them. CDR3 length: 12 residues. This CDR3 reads CASSFGPFEQFF. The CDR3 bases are TGTGCCAGCAGTTTTGGACCGTTTGAGCAGTTCTTC.

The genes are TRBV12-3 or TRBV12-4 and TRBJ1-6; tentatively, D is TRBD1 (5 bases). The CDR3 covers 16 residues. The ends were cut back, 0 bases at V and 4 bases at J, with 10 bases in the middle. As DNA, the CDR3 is TGTGCCAGCAGTTTAGCGGCGCCAGGGTATAATTCACCCCTCCACTTT. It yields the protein CASSLAAPGYNSPLHF.

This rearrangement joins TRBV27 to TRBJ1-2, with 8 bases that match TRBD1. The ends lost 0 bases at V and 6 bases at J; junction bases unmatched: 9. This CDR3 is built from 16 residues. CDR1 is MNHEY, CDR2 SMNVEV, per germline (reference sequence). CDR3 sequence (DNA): TGTGCCAGCAGTTTATCAGGACAGGGATGGGTGCATGGCTACACCTTC. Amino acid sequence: CASSLSGQGWVHGYTF.

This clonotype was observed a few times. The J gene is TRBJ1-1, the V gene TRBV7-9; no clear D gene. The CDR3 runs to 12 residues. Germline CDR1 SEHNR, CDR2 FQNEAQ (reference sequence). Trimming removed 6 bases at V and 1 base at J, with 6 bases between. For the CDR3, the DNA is TGTGCCAGCAGGCACAGGAACACTGAAGCTTTCTTT. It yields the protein CASRHRNTEAFF.

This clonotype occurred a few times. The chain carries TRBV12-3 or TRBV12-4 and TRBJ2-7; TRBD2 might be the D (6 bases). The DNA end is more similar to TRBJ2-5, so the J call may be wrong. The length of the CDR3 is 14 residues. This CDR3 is CASSRGTRRRTQYF. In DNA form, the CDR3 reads TGTGCCAGCAGTCGCGGGACTCGACGTAGGACCCAGTACTTC.

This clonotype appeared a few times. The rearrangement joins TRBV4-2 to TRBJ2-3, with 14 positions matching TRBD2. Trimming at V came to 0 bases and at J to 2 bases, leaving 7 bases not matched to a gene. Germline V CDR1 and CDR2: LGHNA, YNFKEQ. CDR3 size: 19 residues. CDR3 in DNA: TGTGCCAGCAGCCAAGATTGGAGGGGACTAGCGGGGGCCACAGATACGCAGTATTTT. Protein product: CASSQDWRGLAGATDTQYF.

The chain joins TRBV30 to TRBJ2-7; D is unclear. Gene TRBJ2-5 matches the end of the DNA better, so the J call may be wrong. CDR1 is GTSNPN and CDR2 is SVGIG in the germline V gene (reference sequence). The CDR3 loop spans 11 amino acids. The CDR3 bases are TGTGCCTGGAGTGCTCGAGAGACCCAGTACTTC. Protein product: CAWSARETQYF.

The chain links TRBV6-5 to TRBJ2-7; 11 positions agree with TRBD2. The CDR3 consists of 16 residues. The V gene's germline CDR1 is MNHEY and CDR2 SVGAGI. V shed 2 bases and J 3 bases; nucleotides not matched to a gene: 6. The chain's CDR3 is CASSYILAGVNYEQYF. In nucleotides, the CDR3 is TGTGCCAGCAGTTACATACTAGCGGGAGTAAACTACGAGCAGTACTTC.

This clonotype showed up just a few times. The CDR3 protein is CASSFLDRVRPFF. The CDR3 nucleotides read TGCGCCAGCAGCTTCCTGGACAGGGTGAGACCGTTCTTC. This chain links TRBV5-1 with TRBJ2-1; 8 bases line up with TRBD1. The length of the CDR3 is 13 residues. After removal of 2 bases from V and 15 bases from J, the junction contained 10 bases not matched to a gene. Germline V gene lookup returns CDR1 SGHRS and CDR2 YFSETQ.

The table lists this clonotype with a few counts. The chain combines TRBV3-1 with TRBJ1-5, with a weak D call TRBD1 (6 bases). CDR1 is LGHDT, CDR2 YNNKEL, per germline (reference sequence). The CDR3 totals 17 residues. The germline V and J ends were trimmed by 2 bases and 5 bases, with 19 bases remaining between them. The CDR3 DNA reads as TGTGCCAGCAGCCAACCTAATAAGAGGACAGACCATCAGCCCCAGCATTTT. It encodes CASSQPNKRTDHQPQHF.

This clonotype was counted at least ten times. CDR3 sequence (DNA): TGCGCCAGCAGCTCAAGGGGGGATTACGAGCAGTACTTC. Residues: CASSSRGDYEQYF. V is TRBV5-1 and J is TRBJ2-7; D is tentatively TRBD1 or TRBD2 (6 bases each). Trimming stripped 3 bases from V and 4 bases from J, with 11 bases between. Germline V gene data show CDR1 as SGHRS and CDR2 as YFSETQ. This CDR3 comprises 13 residues.

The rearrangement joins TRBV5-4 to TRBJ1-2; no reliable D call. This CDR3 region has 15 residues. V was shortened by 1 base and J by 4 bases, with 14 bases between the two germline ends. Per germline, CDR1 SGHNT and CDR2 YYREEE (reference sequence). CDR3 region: CASSLSSPFIYGYTF. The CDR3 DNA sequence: TGTGCCAGCAGCTTGAGCAGTCCCTTTATCTATGGCTACACCTTC. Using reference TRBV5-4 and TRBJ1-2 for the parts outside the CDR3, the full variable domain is ETGVTQSPTHLIKTRGQQVTLRCSSQSGHNTVSWYQQALGQGPQFIFQYYREEENGRGNFPPRFSGLQFPNYSSELNVNALELDDSALYLCASSLSSPFIYGYTFGSGTRLTVV.

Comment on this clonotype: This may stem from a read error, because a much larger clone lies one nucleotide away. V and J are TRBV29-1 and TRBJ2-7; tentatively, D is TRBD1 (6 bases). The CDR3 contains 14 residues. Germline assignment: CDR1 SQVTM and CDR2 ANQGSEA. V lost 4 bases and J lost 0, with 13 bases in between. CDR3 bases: TGCAGCGTTGGTACAGGGAAGAGCTCCTACGAGCAGTACTTC. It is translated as CSVGTGKSSYEQYF.

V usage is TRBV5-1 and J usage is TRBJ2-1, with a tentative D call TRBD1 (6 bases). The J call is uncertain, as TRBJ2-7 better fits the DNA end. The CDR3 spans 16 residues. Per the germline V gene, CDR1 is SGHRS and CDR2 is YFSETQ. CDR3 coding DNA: TGCGCCAGCAGCTTGAACCGGGACAAACGATACAATGAGCAGTACTTC. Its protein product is CASSLNRDKRYNEQYF.